Below, one TCR beta chain is given with its context. Its target is unknown. This record comes from a study of a mutant IDH1 vaccine in newly diagnosed glioma. Study-level information: Vaccination started 4-6 weeks after radiotherapy alone, or with temozolomide cycles. A 62.5% male, about 40% female split and a mean age of approximately 40 years characterized treated patients. It was radiotherapy, temozolomide, or both that patients received previously, with most receiving both.

Method: immunoSEQ multiplex PCR; TCRdb's copy keeps in-frame clones and lacks some. The table records roughly 120,000 clones, about four fifths of them present only once. Time point noted: week 11, during vaccination. The investigators gave 300 ug of mutant IDH1 20-mer peptide in each vaccine dose, together with topical imiquimod. The TCR was taken from a man aged 40-49 years with glioma. The source was PBMCs, collected from a glioma patient whose treatment included an IDH1 peptide vaccine.

The CDR3 reads CASSQARDRPYEQYF. In nucleotides, the CDR3 is TGCGCCAGCAGCCAAGCCCGGGACAGACCCTACGAGCAGTACTTC. The V and J genes are TRBV4-3 and TRBJ2-7; 7 bases match TRBD1. V dropped 1 base and J dropped 2; count of bases not matched to a gene: 5. The CDR3 has 15 amino acids. Germline V gives CDR1 LGHNA, CDR2 YSLEER.